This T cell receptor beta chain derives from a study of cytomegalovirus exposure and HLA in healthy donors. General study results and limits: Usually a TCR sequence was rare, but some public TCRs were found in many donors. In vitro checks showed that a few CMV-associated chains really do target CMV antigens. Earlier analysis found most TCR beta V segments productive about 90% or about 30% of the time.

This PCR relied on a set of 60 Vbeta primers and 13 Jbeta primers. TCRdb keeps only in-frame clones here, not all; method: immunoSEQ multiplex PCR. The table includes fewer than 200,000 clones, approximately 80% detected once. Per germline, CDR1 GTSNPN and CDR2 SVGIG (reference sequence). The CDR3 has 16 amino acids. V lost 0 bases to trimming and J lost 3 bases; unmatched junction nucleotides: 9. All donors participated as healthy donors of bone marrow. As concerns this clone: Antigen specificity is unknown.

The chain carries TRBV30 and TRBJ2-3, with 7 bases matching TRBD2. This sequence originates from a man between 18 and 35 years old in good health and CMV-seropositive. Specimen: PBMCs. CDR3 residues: CAWSVPTPGGTDTQYF. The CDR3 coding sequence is TGTGCCTGGAGTGTTCCCACCCCGGGAGGTACAGATACGCAGTATTTT.